This T cell receptor beta chain was identified in a study of blood T cell repertoires in COVID-19. Overall study context: The samples span acute and convalescent COVID-19 from the United States, Italy and Spain. Sample material is recorded as cDNA or gDNA derived from T cells, B-cell-depleted T cells, or PBMCs.

TCRdb keeps only in-frame clones here, not all; method: immunoSEQ multiplex PCR. The sample has 35,000 to 45,000 clones, just over 85% seen once. Germline V gene data show CDR1 as LNHNV and CDR2 as YYDKDF (reference sequence). The CDR3 covers 13 residues. Trimming removed 0 bases at V and 7 bases at J, with 7 bases between. The receptor was derived from a man aged 35-49 years with active COVID-19. The chain combines TRBV15 with TRBJ1-5; D is unresolved. Source material: peripheral blood. CDR3 in DNA: TGTGCCACCAGCAGAGATTATCCCCAGCCCCAGCATTTT. Protein product: CATSRDYPQPQHF.